The present TCR beta chain was sequenced within a study of T cells expressing NK-cell markers. Regarding the study as a whole: Nothing established the HCMV specificity of expanded NKG2C+ T cell clones. In six donors, dominant NKG2C+ clonotypes were roughly 1.0-7.0% of CD8+ T cells.

The authors made TCR beta cDNA libraries by 5'RACE template switching. This switching added a universal primer site and UMIs. TCRdb reanalyzed the 5' RACE reads, giving one entry per CDR3 protein sequence and no DNA. The specimen's table records over 350,000 distinct CDR3 sequences. CDR3 length equals 16 residues. CDR1 is SGHRS, CDR2 YFSETQ, per germline. Regarding this clonotype: Its target is not known.

The chain employs TRBV5-1 and TRBJ2-2; as DNA is missing, the TRBD1 call by TCRdb cannot be tested. The source material was blood T cells: a sorted CD56 or NKG2C T cell subset, CD4+ or CD8+ T cells, or bulk PBMC T cells (not recorded which). The sequence was obtained from a woman in her fifties or sixties in good health. The CDR3 loop is CASSMTGAARLGELFF.